The following is a T cell receptor beta chain sequence with its context. Its antigen remains unknown. This record comes from a study of healthy donors' naive CD4 and CD8 T cells. Study as a whole: Donors came from three age groups: 20-25, 40-50 and 60-70 years.

Each TCR library used approximately 500 ng of total RNA and a linear amplification protocol. In the original processing: 86,000 or so TCR alpha transcripts were sequenced from about 5 healthy donors. TCRdb used MiXCR to reprocess the reads, holding one entry per CDR3 protein. These V and J calls originate from TCRdb's pipeline instead of the authors' own analysis. Here the sample spans some 190,000 distinct CDR3 sequences, around three quarters being singletons. This CDR3 has 16 residues. Germline trimming cut 5 bases from V and 4 bases from J; bases unmatched to any gene: 12. The germline V gene encodes CDR1 SQVTM and CDR2 ANQGSEA. Study-level results: Negatively charged CDR3s marked CD8+ lineage; positively charged CDR3s marked CD4+ lineage. Chains were not paired, since alpha and beta were sequenced in bulk.

What was sequenced was naive CD4+ and CD8+ T cells sorted from blood, pooled from several donors. The V and J genes are TRBV29-1 and TRBJ2-7, with 12 bases fitting TRBD2. The sequence was obtained from a pool of human donors in good health; the sample pools cells from several healthy donors. The DNA of the CDR3 is TGCAGCGTTTACCCCCTAGCGGGAGGGGACAGTTACGAGCAGTACTTC. Protein: CSVYPLAGGDSYEQYF.